These T cell receptor beta chains were read from a single sample in a study of long-term antiretroviral therapy in people with HIV. TCRdb's copy holds only in-frame clones and misses some; the assay was immunoSEQ multiplex PCR. Of approximately 35,000 clones detected, about three quarters appear once; the ten largest clones hold under 8.5%. The material was unsorted PBMCs, obtained 2 years after starting antiretroviral therapy. All receptors derive from a woman between 45 and 65 years old with HIV. The CDR3 runs from the conserved cysteine through the conserved F or W. D genes are given only for firm matches. Size tells how often a clone was seen (once, few, many) or the class of an expanded clone, and some rows leave it out.

clone_size: few
d_call: -
cdr3_length: 15
v_call: TRBV4-2
j_call: TRBJ2-5
cdr3_nt: TGTGCCAGCAGCCACCAAAAGGGGGGCTGGGAGACCCAGTACTTC
cdr3_aa: CASSHQKGGWETQYF

clone_size: -
d_call: -
cdr3_length: 16
v_call: TRBV9
j_call: TRBJ2-6
cdr3_nt: TGTGCCAGCAGCGTAGCTACGGGGGCTGGGGCCAACGTCCTGACTTTC
cdr3_aa: CASSVATGAGANVLTF

clone_size: few
d_call: -
cdr3_length: 15
v_call: TRBV5-4
j_call: TRBJ1-6
cdr3_nt: TGTGCCAGCAGCTTGGGGTGGGCCAGGGGCTCACCCCTCCACTTT
cdr3_aa: CASSLGWARGSPLHF

clone_size: once
d_call: TRBD2
cdr3_length: 16
v_call: TRBV9
j_call: TRBJ2-3
cdr3_nt: TGTGCCAGCAGCGTGGGGGGGGGAACACCCCCAGATACGCAGTATTTT
cdr3_aa: CASSVGGGTPPDTQYF

clone_size: once
d_call: -
cdr3_length: 13
v_call: TRBV2
j_call: TRBJ1-5
cdr3_nt: TGTGCCAGCAGTACCTATTATTGGGGTCCCCAGCATTTT
cdr3_aa: CASSTYYWGPQHF

clone_size: -
d_call: -
cdr3_length: 17
v_call: TRBV6-1
j_call: TRBJ2-6
cdr3_nt: TGTGCCAGCAGTGCGAATCACCAGGCTACTGGGGCCAACGTCCTGACTTTC
cdr3_aa: CASSANHQATGANVLTF

clone_size: once
d_call: -
cdr3_length: 14
v_call: TRBV7-9
j_call: TRBJ1-1
cdr3_nt: TGTGCCAGCAGCTTAGCCATGGAGAACACTGAAGCTTTCTTT
cdr3_aa: CASSLAMENTEAFF

clone_size: few
d_call: TRBD2
cdr3_length: 17
v_call: TRBV19
j_call: TRBJ2-1
cdr3_nt: TGTGCCAGTAGTAGAACCGGGATCCCGGGAGGGTACAATGAGCAGTTCTTC
cdr3_aa: CASSRTGIPGGYNEQFF

clone_size: once
d_call: TRBD1
cdr3_length: 15
v_call: TRBV7-8
j_call: TRBJ1-2
cdr3_nt: TGTGCCAGCAGCTTAGTTGGACAGGGGAGTTATGGCTACACCTTC
cdr3_aa: CASSLVGQGSYGYTF

clone_size: -
d_call: -
cdr3_length: 11
v_call: TRBV20-1
j_call: TRBJ1-1
cdr3_nt: TGCAGTGCCCAGGGGAACACTGAAGCTTTCTTT
cdr3_aa: CSAQGNTEAFF

clone_size: -
d_call: -
cdr3_length: 13
v_call: TRBV13
j_call: TRBJ2-3
cdr3_nt: TGTGCCAGCAGCCACAGGACGACAGATACGCAGTATTTT
cdr3_aa: CASSHRTTDTQYF

clone_size: -
d_call: TRBD2
cdr3_length: 17
v_call: TRBV9
j_call: TRBJ2-1
cdr3_nt: TGTGCCAGCAGCGTAGGGACTAGCGGTTTAGGCTACAATGAGCAGTTCTTC
cdr3_aa: CASSVGTSGLGYNEQFF

clone_size: -
d_call: TRBD2
cdr3_length: 15
v_call: TRBV7-9
j_call: TRBJ2-1
cdr3_nt: TGTGCCAGCAGCTTTCCTGGGGGGGACTACAATGAGCAGTTCTTC
cdr3_aa: CASSFPGGDYNEQFF

clone_size: -
d_call: -
cdr3_length: 19
v_call: TRBV18
j_call: TRBJ1-3
cdr3_nt: TGTGCCAGCTCACCATTCGAGGATTCCTTAGGACTCTCTGGAAACACCATATATTTT
cdr3_aa: CASSPFEDSLGLSGNTIYF

clone_size: -
d_call: -
cdr3_length: 14
v_call: TRBV6-1
j_call: TRBJ2-3
cdr3_nt: TGTGCCATCCCCGGTGACACCATCACAGATACGCAGTATTTT
cdr3_aa: CAIPGDTITDTQYF

clone_size: -
d_call: TRBD1
cdr3_length: 15
v_call: TRBV18
j_call: TRBJ1-3
cdr3_nt: TGTGCCAGCTCAACCGGGACAGGGTCAGGAAACACCATATATTTT
cdr3_aa: CASSTGTGSGNTIYF

clone_size: once
d_call: TRBD1
cdr3_length: 15
v_call: TRBV10-3
j_call: TRBJ2-7
cdr3_nt: TGTGCCATCAGTGGACCGGGACAGGGTACTGACGAGCAGTACTTC
cdr3_aa: CAISGPGQGTDEQYF

clone_size: -
d_call: -
cdr3_length: 14
v_call: TRBV30
j_call: TRBJ1-4
cdr3_nt: TGTGCCTGCCCACTGCAGGGAGGGACTGAAAAACTGTTTTTT
cdr3_aa: CACPLQGGTEKLFF

clone_size: -
d_call: TRBD1
cdr3_length: 15
v_call: TRBV6-5
j_call: TRBJ2-2
cdr3_nt: TGTGCCAGCAGAAACGACCGGGACAGGGGGGAGGAGCTGTTTTTT
cdr3_aa: CASRNDRDRGEELFF

clone_size: medium-sized
d_call: -
cdr3_length: 14
v_call: TRBV6-4
j_call: TRBJ2-1
cdr3_nt: TGTGCCAGCAGTGACATTGGGGGAGACAATGAGCAGTTCTTC
cdr3_aa: CASSDIGGDNEQFF

clone_size: -
d_call: -
cdr3_length: 13
v_call: TRBV19
j_call: TRBJ2-3
cdr3_nt: TGTGCCAGTAGTCCCGGGTGGACAGATACGCAGTATTTT
cdr3_aa: CASSPGWTDTQYF

clone_size: -
d_call: TRBD1
cdr3_length: 13
v_call: TRBV28
j_call: TRBJ2-1
cdr3_nt: TGTGCCAGCAAGACAGGGGGAGGGAATGAGCAGTTCTTC
cdr3_aa: CASKTGGGNEQFF

clone_size: -
d_call: TRBD1
cdr3_length: 20
v_call: TRBV19
j_call: TRBJ2-6
cdr3_nt: TGTGCCAGTAGTAGGGGACAGGGAACGGGGCCCGGATCTGGGGCCAACGTCCTGACTTTC
cdr3_aa: CASSRGQGTGPGSGANVLTF

clone_size: -
d_call: TRBD2
cdr3_length: 16
v_call: TRBV28
j_call: TRBJ2-3
cdr3_nt: TGTGCCAGCAGTTACGGTAGCGGGGGGGCCGCAGATACGCAGTATTTT
cdr3_aa: CASSYGSGGAADTQYF

clone_size: -
d_call: -
cdr3_length: 15
v_call: TRBV9
j_call: TRBJ1-6
cdr3_nt: TGTGCCAGCAGCACCCAGAGGGGGTTAGGTTCACCCCTCCACTTT
cdr3_aa: CASSTQRGLGSPLHF

clone_size: -
d_call: -
cdr3_length: 11
v_call: TRBV20-1
j_call: TRBJ2-3
cdr3_nt: TGCAGTGCCCCGGACTATCGGTCGCAGTATTTT
cdr3_aa: CSAPDYRSQYF

clone_size: -
d_call: -
cdr3_length: 14
v_call: TRBV2
j_call: TRBJ2-3
cdr3_nt: TGTGCCAGCGTTTTCGGGGCTAGCACAGATACGCAGTATTTT
cdr3_aa: CASVFGASTDTQYF

clone_size: -
d_call: -
cdr3_length: 15
v_call: TRBV30
j_call: TRBJ2-7
cdr3_nt: TGTGCCTGGAGTTATGCGATCGGCAGCTCCTACGAGCAGTACTTC
cdr3_aa: CAWSYAIGSSYEQYF

clone_size: -
d_call: -
cdr3_length: 13
v_call: TRBV15
j_call: TRBJ2-1
cdr3_nt: TGTGCCACCAGCAGGGGACCTAGGAATGAGCAGTTCTTC
cdr3_aa: CATSRGPRNEQFF

clone_size: -
d_call: -
cdr3_length: 16
v_call: TRBV4-1
j_call: TRBJ1-6
cdr3_nt: TGCGCCAGCAGCCCGTCAAGCGGGGTCGTAAATTCACCCCTCCACTTT
cdr3_aa: CASSPSSGVVNSPLHF

clone_size: -
d_call: -
cdr3_length: 10
v_call: TRBV27
j_call: TRBJ1-2
cdr3_nt: TGTGCCAGCAGTTTACAGGGCTACACCTTC
cdr3_aa: CASSLQGYTF

clone_size: -
d_call: TRBD1
cdr3_length: 15
v_call: TRBV7-9
j_call: TRBJ1-2
cdr3_nt: TGTGCCAGCAGCTTCACGGACAGGGGCGACTATGGCTACACCTTC
cdr3_aa: CASSFTDRGDYGYTF

clone_size: -
d_call: -
cdr3_length: 18
v_call: TRBV19
j_call: TRBJ1-6
cdr3_nt: TGTGCCAGTAGTATAGATCGCGCTGCCAGCTCCTATAATTCACCCCTCCACTTT
cdr3_aa: CASSIDRAASSYNSPLHF

clone_size: -
d_call: TRBD2
cdr3_length: 15
v_call: TRBV4-1
j_call: TRBJ2-5
cdr3_nt: TGCGCCAGCAGCCAACGGACTAGCGGGGGTATGGCCCAGTACTTC
cdr3_aa: CASSQRTSGGMAQYF

clone_size: -
d_call: TRBD2
cdr3_length: 16
v_call: TRBV19
j_call: TRBJ2-5
cdr3_nt: TGTGCCAGTAGTATAGGACTAGCGGGGGGAGGAGAGACCCAGTACTTC
cdr3_aa: CASSIGLAGGGETQYF

clone_size: -
d_call: -
cdr3_length: 14
v_call: TRBV11-2
j_call: TRBJ1-3
cdr3_nt: TGTGCCAGCGAACGGTGGGGCTCTGGAAACACCATATATTTT
cdr3_aa: CASERWGSGNTIYF

clone_size: -
d_call: -
cdr3_length: 11
v_call: TRBV20-1
j_call: TRBJ1-1
cdr3_nt: TGCAGTGCTAGCCCGAACACTGAAGCTTTCTTT
cdr3_aa: CSASPNTEAFF

clone_size: -
d_call: -
cdr3_length: 15
v_call: TRBV18
j_call: TRBJ1-6
cdr3_nt: TGTGCCAGCTCACCACTGGGACGGACCAATTCACCCCTCCACTTT
cdr3_aa: CASSPLGRTNSPLHF

clone_size: -
d_call: -
cdr3_length: 14
v_call: TRBV7-3
j_call: TRBJ2-3
cdr3_nt: TGTGCCAGCAGCTTAAACCCACCTCCCGATACGCAGTATTTT
cdr3_aa: CASSLNPPPDTQYF

clone_size: -
d_call: -
cdr3_length: 11
v_call: TRBV6-1
j_call: TRBJ1-3
cdr3_nt: TGTGCCAGCGATACTGGAAACACCATATATTTT
cdr3_aa: CASDTGNTIYF

clone_size: -
d_call: TRBD1
cdr3_length: 17
v_call: TRBV11-1
j_call: TRBJ2-2
cdr3_nt: TGTGCCAGCAGCACCGAGGCGGCAGGGGGCTATACCGGGGAGCTGTTTTTT
cdr3_aa: CASSTEAAGGYTGELFF

clone_size: -
d_call: -
cdr3_length: 14
v_call: TRBV5-1
j_call: TRBJ1-2
cdr3_nt: TGCGCCAGCAGCTTGTCAGGGATATATAATGGCTACACCTTC
cdr3_aa: CASSLSGIYNGYTF

clone_size: -
d_call: -
cdr3_length: 16
v_call: TRBV10-3
j_call: TRBJ2-3
cdr3_nt: TGTGCCATCAGTGAGCCGGGAGGGGGCCGAACAGATACGCAGTATTTT
cdr3_aa: CAISEPGGGRTDTQYF

clone_size: once
d_call: -
cdr3_length: 16
v_call: TRBV9
j_call: TRBJ1-3
cdr3_nt: TGTGCCAGCAGCGTAGACCCCGACGGGAGAGGAAACACCATATATTTT
cdr3_aa: CASSVDPDGRGNTIYF